This T cell receptor beta chain was found in a study of technical replicates of blood from several donors. Sequencing was performed with immunoSEQ multiplex PCR; in TCRdb, only in-frame clones are kept and a portion is missing. The table lists approximately 75,000 clones, around 97% of them singletons. From germline, CDR1 is SNHLY and CDR2 FYNNEI. V lost 4 bases and J lost 1; bases outside the gene matches: 7. The CDR3 consists of 16 residues. The sample comprised T cells isolated from PBMCs. This clonotype originated in a human donor in good health. The chain has TRBV2 and TRBJ2-3; 8 nucleotides agree with TRBD2. The CDR3 DNA reads as TGTGCCAGCAGTGTCGCCTTAGCGGGGCGCACAGATACGCAGTATTTT. Amino acid sequence: CASSVALAGRTDTQYF.